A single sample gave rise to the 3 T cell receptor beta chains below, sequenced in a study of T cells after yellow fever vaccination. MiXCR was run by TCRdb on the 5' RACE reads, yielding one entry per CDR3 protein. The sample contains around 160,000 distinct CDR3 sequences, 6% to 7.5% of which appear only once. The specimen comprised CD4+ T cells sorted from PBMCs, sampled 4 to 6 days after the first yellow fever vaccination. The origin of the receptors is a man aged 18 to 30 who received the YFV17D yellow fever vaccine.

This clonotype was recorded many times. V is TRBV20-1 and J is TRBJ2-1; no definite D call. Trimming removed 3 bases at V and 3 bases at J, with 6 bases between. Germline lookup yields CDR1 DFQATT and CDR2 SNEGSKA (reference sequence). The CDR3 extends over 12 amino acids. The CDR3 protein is CSASTDYNEQFF. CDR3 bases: TGCAGTGCTAGCACAGACTACAATGAGCAGTTCTTC.

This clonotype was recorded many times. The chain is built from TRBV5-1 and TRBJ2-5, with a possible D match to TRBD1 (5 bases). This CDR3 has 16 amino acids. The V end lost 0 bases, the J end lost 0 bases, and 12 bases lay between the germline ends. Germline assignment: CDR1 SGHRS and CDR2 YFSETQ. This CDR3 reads CASSLDDRAYQETQYF. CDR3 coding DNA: TGCGCCAGCAGCTTGGATGACAGAGCCTACCAAGAGACCCAGTACTTC.

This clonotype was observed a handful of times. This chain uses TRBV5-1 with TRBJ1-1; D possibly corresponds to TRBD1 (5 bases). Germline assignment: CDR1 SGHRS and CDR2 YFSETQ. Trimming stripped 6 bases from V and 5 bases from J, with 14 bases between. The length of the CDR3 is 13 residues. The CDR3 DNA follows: TGCGCCAGCAACGACTGGGGCGGGACTGAAGCTTTCTTT. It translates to CASNDWGGTEAFF.